One and the same sample provided the 26 T cell receptor beta chains below, sequenced in a study of blood T cell repertoires in COVID-19. Method: immunoSEQ multiplex PCR; TCRdb's copy keeps in-frame clones and lacks some. The sample yields hundreds of thousands of clones, roughly 90% seen once. Source material: peripheral blood. The receptors originated from a woman between 70 and 85 years old with COVID-19, enrolled during active disease.

There are a few counts of this clone. CDR3 bases: TGTGCCAGCTCAGATTCGGGGGGTTACACAGATACGCAGTATTTT. Protein: CASSDSGGYTDTQYF. The chain recombines TRBV18 with TRBJ2-3; 7 bases line up with TRBD2. From germline, CDR1 is KGHSH and CDR2 LQKENI. The CDR3 covers 15 residues. Losses at the gene ends were 5 bases for V and 2 bases for J; bases not matched to a gene: 7.

The chain recombines TRBV7-9 with TRBJ1-2; 7 bases match TRBD1. The CDR3 spans 13 residues. Germline-derived CDR1 and CDR2 are SEHNR and FQNEAQ (reference sequence). J gave up 2 bases and V 5 bases, and 2 bases lay outside the gene matches. The CDR3 region is CASSDRVNYGYTF. CDR3 DNA sequence: TGTGCCAGCAGCGACAGGGTCAACTATGGCTACACCTTC.

V and J are TRBV19 and TRBJ1-2, with D uncertain. Germline V CDR1 and CDR2: LNHDA, SQIVND (reference sequence). The CDR3 is 15 amino acids. V was clipped by 6 bases and J by 8 bases, with 22 bases between them. CDR3 in DNA: TGTGCCAGTAGCCCAACCCGCCGGGAGGGTGGGGGCTACACCTTC. Its translation: CASSPTRREGGGYTF.

V gene TRBV10-3 combines with J gene TRBJ2-1, with D unresolved. The V gene's germline CDR1 is ENHRY and CDR2 SYGVKD. The length of the CDR3 is 13 residues. The ends were cut back, 4 bases at V and 2 bases at J, with 6 bases in the middle. Here the CDR3 DNA reads TGTGCCATCAGTGCCGACACCTACAATGAGCAGTTCTTC. It yields the protein CAISADTYNEQFF.

The chain links TRBV5-1 to TRBJ2-5, with TRBD1 matching 11 bases. CDR1 is SGHRS, CDR2 YFSETQ, per germline. V shed 4 bases and J 3 bases; nucleotides not matched to a gene: 5. The CDR3 totals 15 residues. The CDR3 DNA sequence: TGCGCCAGCAGCACCGGGACAGGGGGTAAAGAGACCCAGTACTTC. It codes for CASSTGTGGKETQYF.

A few counts support this clone. The chain has TRBV29-1 and TRBJ1-2, with TRBD1 as a possible D gene (5 bases). Germline V gene sequence: CDR1 SQVTM, CDR2 ANQGSEA. The CDR3 runs to 14 residues. V lost 8 bases, J lost 6 bases, and 22 bases lay in between. In DNA form, the CDR3 reads TGCAGCCCCGAAAGCCTCGGGGGGGACGATGGCTACACCTTC. This codes for CSPESLGGDDGYTF.

The chain employs TRBV5-1 and TRBJ2-7; tentatively, D is TRBD1 (5 bases). This CDR3 region has 14 residues. The germline CDR1 and CDR2 sequences are SGHRS and YFSETQ. V dropped 2 bases and J dropped 3 bases, with 12 bases sitting between them. The CDR3 region has the DNA TGCGCCAGCAGCTTAGGCAGGGCCCGCTACGAGCAGTACTTC. This gives the protein CASSLGRARYEQYF.

The chain is built from TRBV7-9 and TRBJ1-1; no clear D gene. Germline V gene data show CDR1 as SEHNR and CDR2 as FQNEAQ (reference sequence). This CDR3 is built from 13 residues. The V gene lost 5 bases and the J gene lost 1 base, with 8 bases spanning the gap. CDR3 coding DNA: TGTGCCAGCAGCACCTCAGGGAACACTGAAGCTTTCTTT. Translated: CASSTSGNTEAFF.

The genes are TRBV5-6 and TRBJ2-1; D unclear. Germline V gene sequence: CDR1 SGHDT, CDR2 YYEEEE. The CDR3 has 13 amino acids. V dropped 0 bases and J dropped 8 bases, with 9 bases sitting between them. DNA of the CDR3: TGTGCCAGCAGCTTGGGAGTAGTCGATGAGCAGTTCTTC. Protein sequence: CASSLGVVDEQFF. The full variable domain, completed using reference TRBV5-6 and TRBJ2-1, is DAGVTQSPTHLIKTRGQQVTLRCSPKSGHDTVSWYQQALGQGPQFIFQYYEEEERQRGNFPDRFSGHQFPNYSSELNVNALLLGDSALYLCASSLGVVDEQFFGPGTRLTVL.

This clone was detected once. The V gene is TRBV12-5, the J gene TRBJ1-3; D unclear. CDR3 size: 14 residues. Germline CDR1 is LGHNT and CDR2 is FRNRAP. Trimming took 1 base from V and 3 from J, leaving 7 bases between them. The DNA for the CDR3 is TGTGCTAGTGGTTTGGGGCAGATTGGAAACACCATATATTTT. This encodes CASGLGQIGNTIYF.

This clone was counted once. V usage is TRBV9 and J usage is TRBJ1-1, with D tentatively TRBD1 (6 bases). V lost 0 bases, J lost 9 bases, and 12 bases lay in between. CDR1 SGDLS and CDR2 YYNGEE come from the germline V gene. The CDR3 totals 13 residues. CDR3: CASSVGTDLQAFF. CDR3 coding DNA: TGTGCCAGCAGCGTAGGGACAGATCTTCAAGCTTTCTTT.

The CDR3 coding sequence is TGTGCCAGCAGAATTCAGGGAAACTATGGCTACACCTTC. It is translated as CASRIQGNYGYTF. V usage is TRBV28 and J usage is TRBJ1-2, with D possibly matching TRBD1 (5 bases). Deletions cut 6 bases from V and 2 bases from J, with 10 bases between. The CDR3 has 13 amino acids. CDR1 is MDHEN, CDR2 SYDVKM, per germline.

This chain connects TRBV7-2 to TRBJ1-1, with 8 positions matching TRBD1. Germline loops: CDR1 SGHTA, CDR2 FQGNSA. V lost 6 bases to trimming and J lost 1 base; unmatched junction nucleotides: 10. The CDR3 runs 16 residues. The CDR3 region has the DNA TGTGCCAGCAGAAAAGGGGCAGGGGGCTGGAACACTGAAGCTTTCTTT. Protein sequence: CASRKGAGGWNTEAFF.

The genes are TRBV2 and TRBJ2-5; 9 bases match TRBD1. Germline assignment: CDR1 SNHLY and CDR2 FYNNEI. CDR3 length: 13 amino acids. The V gene end was trimmed by 5 bases and the J gene end by 5 bases; junction bases not matched to a gene: 3. CDR3 protein: CASSRDRVETQYF. CDR3 coding DNA: TGTGCCAGCAGTCGGGACAGGGTGGAGACCCAGTACTTC.

The V gene is TRBV5-1, the J gene TRBJ1-4; a possible D gene is TRBD1 (5 bases). The length of the CDR3 is 14 residues. Trimming took off 6 bases at V and 8 bases at J, with 17 bases between the two ends. Germline CDR1 reads SGHRS; CDR2 reads YFSETQ. CDR3 loop: CASTRDLAGEKLFF. Written as DNA, the CDR3 is TGCGCCAGCACGCGGGACTTAGCGGGGGAAAAACTGTTTTTT.

This clone has more than one count but fewer than ten. This chain connects TRBV5-6 to TRBJ1-2; D gene ambiguous. Between the trimmed V and J ends, which lost 0 bases and 6 bases, there was a span of 15 bases. This CDR3 is built from 15 residues. Germline V CDR1 and CDR2: SGHDT, YYEEEE. For the CDR3, the DNA is TGTGCCAGCAGCTTGGAAGGCAGGTTATACGATGGCTACACCTTC. Amino acids: CASSLEGRLYDGYTF.

This clone appeared a single time. The chain links TRBV18 to TRBJ2-7, with 7 bases that match TRBD1. The CDR3 contains 12 residues. The V gene end was trimmed by 5 bases and the J gene end by 7 bases; junction bases not matched to a gene: 5. In germline, CDR1 is KGHSH, CDR2 LQKENI. CDR3 amino acids: CASSSTGREQYF. The CDR3 DNA reads as TGTGCCAGCTCATCGACAGGGCGGGAGCAGTACTTC.

As regards this clone: A much more abundant neighbour one base away suggests this may be a read error. The chain links TRBV7-9 to TRBJ2-2, with 8 bases fitting TRBD1. CDR3 length equals 15 residues. J was trimmed by 2 bases and V by 2 bases; bases with no gene match: 1. Germline CDR1 SEHNR, CDR2 FQNEAQ (reference sequence). The CDR3 coding sequence is TGTGCCAGCAGCTTACAGGGGGCCAACACCGGGGAGCTGTTTTTT. This codes for CASSLQGANTGELFF.

V usage is TRBV12-3 or TRBV12-4 and J usage is TRBJ2-1; no definite D call. The CDR3 is 12 amino acids. With 9 bases removed from V and 4 bases from J, the gap between germline ends came to 10 bases. CDR3 DNA: TGTGCCAGTAACCTACCGTACAATGAGCAGTTCTTC. Translating gives CASNLPYNEQFF.

This chain joins TRBV14 and TRBJ2-3, with TRBD1 as a possible D gene (6 bases). The length of the CDR3 is 17 residues. The germline V gene encodes CDR1 SGHDN and CDR2 FVKESK. V was pared by 0 bases and J by 6 bases, with 19 bases between. Here the CDR3 DNA reads TGTGCCAGCAGCCAAGATGGCATAACAGGGCAATGGGATACGCAGTATTTT. This codes for CASSQDGITGQWDTQYF.

This sequence joins TRBV6-5 and TRBJ1-5; maybe TRBD1 (5 bases). Per germline, CDR1 MNHEY and CDR2 SVGAGI. V lost 7 bases to trimming and J lost 1 base, with 14 bases between them. The CDR3 contains 15 residues. The CDR3 loop reads CASTDQGGSNQPQHF. CDR3 nucleotides: TGTGCCAGCACCGATCAGGGAGGCAGCAATCAGCCCCAGCATTTT.

V usage is TRBV3-1 (or the pseudogene TRBV3-2) and J usage is TRBJ1-1; TRBD1 matches at 7 bases. Trimming cost V 10 bases and J 3 bases; bases outside gene matches: 8. The CDR3 totals 13 residues. CDR1 is LGHDT and CDR2 is YNNKEL in the germline V gene (reference sequence). CDR3 loop: CATKRGLDTEAFF. Written as DNA, the CDR3 is TGTGCCACGAAAAGGGGGCTGGACACTGAAGCTTTCTTT.

This chain links TRBV7-9 with TRBJ1-2; the D is unclear. The germline CDR1 and CDR2 sequences are SEHNR and FQNEAQ (reference sequence). The V and J ends lost 5 bases and 5 bases respectively, with 18 bases between them. The CDR3 is 15 amino acids. The CDR3 loop is CASSPPTARLYGYTF. In nucleotides, the CDR3 is TGTGCCAGCAGCCCCCCAACAGCCCGTTTGTATGGCTACACCTTC.

The chain employs TRBV9 and TRBJ2-3; TRBD2 matches 12 bases. Germline V CDR1 and CDR2: SGDLS, YYNGEE. This CDR3 is built from 16 residues. V lost 4 bases and J lost 2; bases outside the gene matches: 5. Here the CDR3 reads CASSPTSGGITDTQYF. The CDR3 DNA follows: TGTGCCAGCAGCCCGACTAGCGGGGGTATCACAGATACGCAGTATTTT.

This clone was observed a single time. The chain couples TRBV4-1 to TRBJ2-7, with D tentatively TRBD1 (6 bases). CDR1 and CDR2 (germline): MGHRA, YSYEKL. The CDR3 sequence is 15 residues long. Between the trimmed V and J ends, which lost 3 bases and 1 base, there was a span of 13 bases. CDR3 in amino acids: CASSQSRDTSYEQYF. Written as DNA, the CDR3 is TGCGCCAGCAGCCAGAGCCGGGACACTTCCTACGAGCAGTACTTC.

This clone was seen a handful of times. This chain joins TRBV6-5 and TRBJ1-1, with 9 bases fitting TRBD1. Germline V gene sequence: CDR1 MNHEY, CDR2 SVGAGI. The CDR3 spans 13 residues. With V trimmed by 8 bases and J by 10 bases, 11 bases remained unmatched. This CDR3 is CASGARDRGRAFF. CDR3 in DNA: TGTGCCAGCGGCGCCCGCGACAGGGGGAGAGCTTTCTTT.